These 19 T cell receptor beta chains were all obtained from the same sample, sequenced in a study of blood T cells in healthy people across ages. Primers used in a second PCR of roughly 6 to 12 cycles were a sample-barcoded 5' primer and a J-beta primer mix. MiXCR, applied by TCRdb to the 5' RACE reads, yields one record per CDR3 protein. In the table there are hundreds of thousands of distinct CDR3 sequences, about 61% of which are singletons. The source material was blood. These receptors were taken from a man aged 40-49 years in good health.

The V gene is TRBV6-5, the J gene TRBJ2-7; 9 nucleotides match TRBD2. Judging by the DNA end, TRBJ2-5 fits better; the J call may be wrong. Germline CDR1 is MNHEY and CDR2 is SVGAGI. CDR3 size: 17 residues. For the CDR3, the DNA is TGTGCCAGCAGTTACGGGTTGAGCGGGAGGCTACAAGAGACCCAGTACTTC. This codes for CASSYGLSGRLQETQYF.

The chain is built from TRBV7-9 and TRBJ2-7, with D perhaps being TRBD1 or TRBD2 (5 bases each). The CDR3 is made up of 15 amino acids. The germline gives CDR1 SEHNR, CDR2 FQNEAQ (reference sequence). V was shortened by 4 bases and J by 7 bases, with 20 bases between the two germline ends. The CDR3 DNA reads TGTGCCAGCAGCTCCCGGGACCAACCTCCTAGGGAGCAGTACTTC. Translation: CASSSRDQPPREQYF.

The V gene is TRBV14, the J gene TRBJ2-1; 8 bases map to TRBD2. V was pared by 0 bases and J by 8 bases, with 12 bases of the junction left unmatched. This CDR3 comprises 17 residues. The germline V gene has CDR1 SGHDN and CDR2 FVKESK. The CDR3, as DNA: TGTGCCAGCAGCCAAGATCGGGCGGCGGGGGGCATCGATGAGCAGTTCTTC. Translation: CASSQDRAAGGIDEQFF.

V usage is TRBV28 and J usage is TRBJ1-1; TRBD1 agrees at 8 bases. The CDR3 contains 15 residues. Germline V gene sequence: CDR1 MDHEN, CDR2 SYDVKM. Trimming removed 5 bases from V and 1 base from J; junction bases left unmatched: 6. The CDR3 nucleotides are TGTGCCAGCAGTGCCCACAGGGGGAAGAACACTGAAGCTTTCTTT. Residues: CASSAHRGKNTEAFF. Combining the CDR3 with reference TRBV28 and TRBJ1-1 gives the whole variable domain DVKVTQSSRYLVKRTGEKVFLECVQDMDHENMFWYRQDPGLGLRLIYFSYDVKMKEKGDIPEGYSVSREKKERFSLILESASTNQTSMYLCASSAHRGKNTEAFFGQGTRLTVV.

This clonotype occurred once. Written as DNA, the CDR3 is TGTGCCAGCAGCTTAGACGCAGGGGCGCGTCAATACAATGAGCAGTTCTTC. Amino acids: CASSLDAGARQYNEQFF. V and J are TRBV7-9 and TRBJ2-1; possibly TRBD1 for D (6 bases). Trimming shortened V by 1 base and J by 4 bases, and 17 bases separated the two germline ends. Germline loops: CDR1 SEHNR, CDR2 FQNEAQ (reference sequence). The CDR3 totals 17 residues.

The rearrangement joins TRBV6-2 or TRBV6-3 to TRBJ2-7, with D unclear. The ends were cut back, 6 bases at V and 1 base at J, with 7 bases in the middle. This CDR3 comprises 12 residues. CDR1 and CDR2 (germline): MNHEY, SVGEGT. CDR3 bases: TGTGCCAGCAGAAAAACGTCCTACGAGCAGTACTTC. It codes for CASRKTSYEQYF.

The chain combines TRBV24-1 with TRBJ2-1, with 7 nucleotides matching TRBD2. Looked up from germline, CDR1 is KGHDR and CDR2 is SFDVKD. J gave up 8 bases and V 4 bases, and 13 bases lay outside the gene matches. The CDR3 loop spans 16 amino acids. CDR3 DNA sequence: TGTGCCACCAGTGACCCACCTCGCCTGGGGGGGGATGAGCAGTTCTTC. Its translation is CATSDPPRLGGDEQFF.

The J gene is TRBJ2-1, the V gene TRBV24-1; D perhaps matches TRBD2 (5 bases). V was clipped by 5 bases and J by 4 bases, with 8 bases between them. This CDR3 spans 13 amino acids. Germline V gene sequence: CDR1 KGHDR, CDR2 SFDVKD. In nucleotides, the CDR3 is TGTGCCACCAGTGCGGACTGGTACAATGAGCAGTTCTTC. This sequence encodes CATSADWYNEQFF.

Only a few counts were recorded for this clonotype. The rearrangement links TRBV7-2 to TRBJ2-5; TRBD2 might be the D (5 bases). Germline lookup yields CDR1 SGHTA and CDR2 FQGNSA. V lost 8 bases and J lost 5, with 30 bases in between. The CDR3 has 18 amino acids. DNA for the CDR3: TGTGCCAGCGCATCGCGAAAAGAGGGCACCCTGACGGCGGAGACCCAGTACTTC. It specifies CASASRKEGTLTAETQYF.

V gene TRBV5-6 combines with J gene TRBJ2-3, with unresolved D. V lost 4 bases and J lost 0, with 6 bases in between. The CDR3 is 13 residues long. Germline loops: CDR1 SGHDT, CDR2 YYEEEE. Here the CDR3 reads CASSISSTDTQYF. Written as DNA, the CDR3 is TGTGCCAGCAGCATATCTAGCACAGATACGCAGTATTTT.

This clonotype was found a few times. The rearrangement uses TRBV3-1 and TRBJ2-7; 9 bases are shared with TRBD2. The CDR3 has 18 residues. Germline values: CDR1 LGHDT, CDR2 YNNKEL (reference sequence). The V segment lost 0 bases and the J segment 1 base; nucleotides outside the gene matches: 10. The chain's CDR3 is CASSQELSSGTRSYEQYF. The DNA for the CDR3 is TGTGCCAGCAGCCAAGAACTTTCTAGCGGGACTAGATCCTACGAGCAGTACTTC.

This clonotype was counted many times. The chain carries TRBV12-3 or TRBV12-4 and TRBJ2-7, with 7 bases aligning to TRBD2. The length of the CDR3 is 14 residues. V trimming: 7 bases; J trimming: 5 bases; junction bases outside the gene matches: 11. The CDR3 nucleotides read TGTGCCAGCACTCGAACTCCAGGGAGGGACGAGCAGTACTTC. Its protein product is CASTRTPGRDEQYF.

Only a few counts were recorded for this clonotype. V and J are TRBV6-6 and TRBJ2-7, with TRBD1 matching 9 bases. The trim removed 9 bases at V and 1 base at J, leaving 7 bases unmatched. CDR3 length equals 14 residues. The V gene's germline CDR1 is MNHNY and CDR2 SVGAGI (reference sequence). In nucleotides, the CDR3 is TGTGCCAGAAACAAGGGACAGGGATCCTACGAGCAGTACTTC. Its translation is CARNKGQGSYEQYF.

The J gene is TRBJ2-1, the V gene TRBV11-2; 7 nucleotides match TRBD2. Germline V gene sequence: CDR1 SGHAT, CDR2 FQNNGV. V lost 4 bases and J lost 0; bases outside the gene matches: 12. The CDR3 loop spans 18 amino acids. CDR3 in DNA: TGTGCCAGCAGCTCGAAGCGGGATGCAGTCACCTCCTACAATGAGCAGTTCTTC. The encoded protein is CASSSKRDAVTSYNEQFF. Together with reference TRBV11-2 and TRBJ2-1, the CDR3 gives the full variable domain: EAGVAQSPRYKIIEKRQSVAFWCNPISGHATLYWYQQILGQGPKLLIQFQNNGVVDDSQLPKDRFSAERLKGVDSTLKIQPAKLEDSAVYLCASSSKRDAVTSYNEQFFGPGTRLTVL.

The J gene is TRBJ1-2, the V gene TRBV7-9, with D unresolved. The CDR3 length is 14 residues. Trimming pared 1 base from V and 5 bases from J, leaving 11 bases between. Germline lookup yields CDR1 SEHNR and CDR2 FQNEAQ (reference sequence). The CDR3: CASSLDTSQYGYTF. The CDR3 DNA reads as TGTGCCAGCAGCTTAGACACAAGTCAATATGGCTACACCTTC. Complete variable domain (other parts from reference TRBV7-9 and TRBJ1-2): DTGVSQNPRHKITKRGQNVTFRCDPISEHNRLYWYRQTLGQGPEFLTYFQNEAQLEKSRLLSDRFSAERPKGSFSTLEIQRTEQGDSAMYLCASSLDTSQYGYTFGSGTRLTVV.

In its sample, this clonotype was seen a few times. The CDR3 nucleotides are TGTGCCACCAGTGAGTTGGGGGAACAGGATACGCAGTATTTT. This codes for CATSELGEQDTQYF. The chain has TRBV24-1 and TRBJ2-3; D may correspond to TRBD1 or TRBD2 (5 bases each). The CDR3 extends over 14 amino acids. Germline CDR1 reads KGHDR; CDR2 reads SFDVKD. V dropped 4 bases and J dropped 6 bases, with 13 bases sitting between them.

The chain couples TRBV6-7 to TRBJ2-4; D not resolved. TRBV6-7 is noted as an ORF with a role that remains uncertain. The V and J ends lost 2 bases and 12 bases respectively, with 14 bases between them. The CDR3 consists of 13 residues. The CDR3 loop reads CASSYGGWASQYF. CDR3 in DNA: TGTGCCAGCAGTTACGGTGGTTGGGCTTCTCAGTACTTC.

The chain links TRBV9 to TRBJ2-5, with D perhaps matching TRBD1 (5 bases). Germline V gene lookup returns CDR1 SGDLS and CDR2 YYNGEE. The CDR3 has 16 amino acids. V was cut by 4 bases and J by 1 base, with 17 bases left in between. CDR3 coding DNA: TGTGCCAGCAGCTCACGCCCTGCGACAGCCCAAGAGACCCAGTACTTC. It is translated as CASSSRPATAQETQYF. The full variable domain, in which reference TRBV9 and TRBJ2-5 provide the parts outside the CDR3, is DSGVTQTPKHLITATGQRVTLRCSPRSGDLSVYWYQQSLDQGLQFLIQYYNGEERAKGNILERFSAQQFPDLHSELNLSSLELGDSALYFCASSSRPATAQETQYFGPGTRLLVL.

CDR3 in DNA: TGTGCCAGCAGTTACTCCAATGCTATATATAAGACCTACGAGCAGTACTTC. It is translated as CASSYSNAIYKTYEQYF. The chain is built from TRBV6-6 and TRBJ2-7; D is unclear. Trimming removed 0 bases at V and 2 bases at J, with 17 bases between. The CDR3 has 17 residues. From germline, CDR1 is MNHNY and CDR2 SVGAGI (reference sequence).